The entry that follows covers one T cell receptor beta chain sequence. The CDR3 runs to 14 residues. Trimming cost V 4 bases and J 4 bases; bases outside gene matches: 4. Germline V gene data show CDR1 as SGHRS and CDR2 as YFSETQ. These data come from a study of blood T cell repertoires in COVID-19. Study in general: The study drew acute and convalescent COVID-19 samples from the United States, Italy and Spain. T cells, B-cell-depleted T cells, or PBMCs provided the cDNA or gDNA that served as material.

In the original analysis: Researchers report that nucleated cell counts were estimated from reference gene primer amplification. The method was immunoSEQ multiplex PCR; TCRdb's version includes in-frame clones alone and lacks a portion of them. V and J calls and clone size come straight from that table; D and trimming were deduced from the DNA. Among around 270,000 clones, 84% were seen once, and the ten largest hold more than 1.5%. This clonotype was sampled from a middle-aged woman who had recovered from COVID-19. The specimen sequenced was peripheral blood. This chain joins TRBV5-1 and TRBJ1-1; 10 positions match TRBD1. CDR3 nucleotide sequence: TGCGCCAGCAGCGGACAGGGGGGTGGCACTGAAGCTTTCTTT. Residues: CASSGQGGGTEAFF.